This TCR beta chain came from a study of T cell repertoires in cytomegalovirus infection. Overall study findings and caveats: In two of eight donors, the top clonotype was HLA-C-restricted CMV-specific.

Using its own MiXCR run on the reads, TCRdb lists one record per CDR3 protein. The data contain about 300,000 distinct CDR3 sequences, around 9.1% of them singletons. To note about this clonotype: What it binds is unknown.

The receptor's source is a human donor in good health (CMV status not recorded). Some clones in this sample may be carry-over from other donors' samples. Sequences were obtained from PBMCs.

CDR3 region: CASSRETGTGGNTIYF. The CDR3 DNA follows: TGTGCCAGCAGTCGTGAGACAGGGACGGGTGGAAACACCATATATTTT. This chain joins TRBV6-5 and TRBJ1-3, with TRBD1 matching 7 bases. The germline V gene encodes CDR1 MNHEY and CDR2 SVGAGI. The CDR3 loop spans 16 amino acids. V dropped 5 bases and J dropped 3; count of bases not matched to a gene: 10.